This T cell receptor (beta chain) appears in the sequencing data of a study of cytomegalovirus exposure and HLA in healthy donors. Overall study findings and caveats: With high specificity and sensitivity, the classifier reportedly diagnosed cytomegalovirus status. According to the study, 150 to 200 TCR beta chains were cytomegalovirus-associated. In vitro confirmation showed a few CMV-associated chains to be CMV antigen specific.

The germline CDR1 and CDR2 sequences are SGHRS and YFSETQ. The CDR3 spans 16 residues. With V trimmed by 1 base and J by 4 bases, 7 bases remained unmatched. To note about this clone: Its target is unknown.

Only in-frame clones appear in the TCRdb table, and some are missing; sequencing was by immunoSEQ multiplex PCR. The table shows roughly 130,000 clones, with 70% to 90% occurring only once. The donors were members of the validation cohort, which comprised around 110 subjects and was separate from the first cohort of fewer than 700 subjects. The clonotype was recovered from a woman in her twenties or thirties in good health and CMV-seropositive. The J gene is TRBJ1-3, the V gene TRBV5-1; 8 bases agree with TRBD1. Sequencing used PBMCs. CDR3 residues: CASSLSGQGSGNTIYF. CDR3 nucleotide sequence: TGCGCCAGCAGCTTGAGTGGACAGGGCTCAGGAAACACCATATATTTT.